The clone carrying this TCR beta chain is medium-sized. No antigen is known for it. The sample originates from a study of HIV-infected patients and healthy controls. All unsorted peripheral T cells were captured because whole blood was used without fractionation. J was trimmed by 3 bases and V by 1 base; bases with no gene match: 19. Germline assignment: CDR1 LGHDT and CDR2 YNNKEL (reference sequence). The CDR3 is 20 amino acids. Findings and limits, study-wide: Mean usage of eight alpha and eight beta V genes differed significantly in HIV-infected patients versus controls. MAIT alpha-chain CDR3s were frequent in healthy controls, depleted in HIV+.

cDNA was made from 500 ng RNA using alpha and beta constant primers. Each of the alpha and beta chains got its own library through chain-specific third strand synthesis with indices. In TCRdb, the 5' RACE reads were re-called with MiXCR into one record per CDR3 protein. The sample carries just over 15,000 distinct CDR3 sequences, approximately 7% recorded once. The receptor comes from an adult in good health. This chain joins TRBV3-1 and TRBJ2-5; TRBD2 aligns across 8 bases. Sequencing was done on a sample of blood. The CDR3 loop is CASSQGDGGGPGPDEETQYF. CDR3 sequence (DNA): TGTGCCAGCAGCCAAGGGGACGGCGGGGGGCCCGGACCCGATGAAGAGACCCAGTACTTC.